This T cell receptor (beta chain) originates from a study of graft-versus-host responses after intestinal transplantation. Study in general: Induction using anti-thymocyte globulin, followed by tacrolimus and steroids for two to four years, was given to all recipients.

Germline assignment: CDR1 SGHRS and CDR2 YFSETQ. J was trimmed by 2 bases and V by 5 bases; bases with no gene match: 6. This CDR3 region has 14 residues. Produced via immunoSEQ multiplex PCR; TCRdb's table is partial and in-frame only. The profile covers 70,000 to 75,000 clones, with around 89% appearing a single time and 2.5% taken by the ten largest. As for this clone: The target antigen is unknown.

This sequence was found in a human donor who received an intestinal transplant. This material consisted of unstimulated CD8+ T cells sorted from spleen or lymph node cells, taken before intestinal transplant. This chain connects TRBV5-1 to TRBJ2-7; 8 bases agree with TRBD1. The CDR3 is CASSGQGAPYEQYF. CDR3 nucleotide sequence: TGCGCCAGCAGTGGGCAGGGGGCCCCCTACGAGCAGTACTTC.